This paragraph reports one T cell receptor beta chain. The data belong to a study of blood T cell repertoires in COVID-19. As for the study in general: Donors in the United States, Italy and Spain gave samples during acute or convalescent COVID-19. Sources were T cells, B-cell-depleted T cells, or PBMCs; the material itself was cDNA or gDNA.

The CDR3 covers 14 residues. Trimming removed 3 bases at V and 6 bases at J, with 15 bases between. Germline CDR1 is MNHEY and CDR2 is SMNVEV (reference sequence). TCRdb keeps only in-frame clones here, not all; method: immunoSEQ multiplex PCR. The sample holds hundreds of thousands of clones, 86% seen once. Sequencing input: peripheral blood. The chain employs TRBV27 and TRBJ2-7, with D tentatively TRBD1 (6 bases). The origin of this receptor is a woman between 45 and 65 years old with acute or convalescent COVID-19. The CDR3, as DNA: TGTGCCAGCAGTTTGAGGGGGTATTCGCGCGAGCAGTACTTC. As protein: CASSLRGYSREQYF.